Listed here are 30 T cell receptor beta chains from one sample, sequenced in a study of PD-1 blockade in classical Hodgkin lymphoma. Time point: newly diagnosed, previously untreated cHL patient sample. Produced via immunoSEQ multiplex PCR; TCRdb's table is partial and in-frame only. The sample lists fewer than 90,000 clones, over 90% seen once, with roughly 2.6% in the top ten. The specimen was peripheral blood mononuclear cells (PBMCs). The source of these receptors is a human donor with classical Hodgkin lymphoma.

The CDR3 here is CASSPFTGFYEQYF. CDR3 sequence (DNA): TGCGCCAGCAGCCCCTTTACAGGGTTCTACGAGCAGTACTTC. The chain carries TRBV5-1 and TRBJ2-7, with TRBD1 as a possible D gene (6 bases). V dropped 4 bases and J dropped 3 bases, with 14 bases sitting between them. Germline lookup yields CDR1 SGHRS and CDR2 YFSETQ. The CDR3 consists of 14 residues.

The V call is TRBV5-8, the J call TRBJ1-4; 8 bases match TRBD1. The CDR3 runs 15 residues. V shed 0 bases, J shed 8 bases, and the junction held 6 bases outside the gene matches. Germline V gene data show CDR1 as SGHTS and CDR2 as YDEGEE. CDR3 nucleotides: TGTGCCAGCAGCTTGGGCTACAGGGGGACAGAAAAACTGTTTTTT. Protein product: CASSLGYRGTEKLFF.

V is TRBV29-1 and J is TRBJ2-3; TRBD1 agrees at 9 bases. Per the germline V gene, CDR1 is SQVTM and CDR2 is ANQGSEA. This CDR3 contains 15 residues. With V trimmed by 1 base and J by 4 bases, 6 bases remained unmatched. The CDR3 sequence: CSVEVGQGYADTQYF. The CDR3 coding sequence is TGCAGCGTTGAAGTGGGACAGGGTTATGCAGATACGCAGTATTTT.

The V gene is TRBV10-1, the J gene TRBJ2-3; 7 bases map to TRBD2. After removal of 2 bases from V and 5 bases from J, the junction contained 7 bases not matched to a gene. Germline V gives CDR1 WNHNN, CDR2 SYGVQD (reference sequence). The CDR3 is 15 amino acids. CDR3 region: CASSETSALGDTQYF. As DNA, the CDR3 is TGCGCCAGCAGTGAGACTAGCGCCCTGGGAGATACGCAGTATTTT.

The CDR3 region has the DNA TGTGCCAGCTCCTCAGGAGCCAATTCACCCCTCCACTTT. This gives the protein CASSSGANSPLHF. This chain joins TRBV18 and TRBJ1-6, with D hard to call. CDR3 size: 13 residues. V lost 6 bases and J lost 7, with 10 bases in between. Germline V gene data show CDR1 as KGHSH and CDR2 as LQKENI.

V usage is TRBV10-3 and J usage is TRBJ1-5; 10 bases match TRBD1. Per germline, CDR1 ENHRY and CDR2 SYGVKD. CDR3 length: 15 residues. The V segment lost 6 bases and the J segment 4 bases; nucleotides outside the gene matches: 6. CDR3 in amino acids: CAISDGQGGNQPQHF. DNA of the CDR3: TGTGCCATCAGCGACGGACAGGGGGGAAATCAGCCCCAGCATTTT.

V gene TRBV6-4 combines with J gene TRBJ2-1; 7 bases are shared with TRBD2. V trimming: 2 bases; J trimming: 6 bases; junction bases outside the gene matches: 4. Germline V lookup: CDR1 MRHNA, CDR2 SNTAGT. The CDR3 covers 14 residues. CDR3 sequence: CASSDASGGNEQFF. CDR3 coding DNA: TGTGCCAGCAGTGACGCTTCGGGGGGCAATGAGCAGTTCTTC.

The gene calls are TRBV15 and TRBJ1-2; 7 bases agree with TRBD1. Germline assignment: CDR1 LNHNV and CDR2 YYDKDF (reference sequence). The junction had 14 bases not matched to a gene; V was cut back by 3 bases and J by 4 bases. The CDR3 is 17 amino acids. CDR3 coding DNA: TGTGCCACCAGCAGTGAGGCGAGGCAGGGGGTACGCTATGGCTACACCTTC. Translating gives CATSSEARQGVRYGYTF.

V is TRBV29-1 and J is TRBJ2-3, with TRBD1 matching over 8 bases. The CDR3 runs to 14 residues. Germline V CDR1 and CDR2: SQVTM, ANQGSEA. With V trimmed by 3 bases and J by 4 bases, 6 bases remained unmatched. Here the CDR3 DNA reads TGCAGCGTTGAGGGTGGACAGGGAGCAGATACGCAGTATTTT. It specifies CSVEGGQGADTQYF.

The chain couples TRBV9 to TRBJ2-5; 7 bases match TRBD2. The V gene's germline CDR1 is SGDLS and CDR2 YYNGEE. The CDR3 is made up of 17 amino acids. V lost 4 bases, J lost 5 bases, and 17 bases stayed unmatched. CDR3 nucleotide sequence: TGTGCCAGCAGCCTCCTCGGTAGGGCGGGAGATGGGGAGACCCAGTACTTC. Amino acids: CASSLLGRAGDGETQYF. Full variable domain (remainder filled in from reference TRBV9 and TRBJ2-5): DSGVTQTPKHLITATGQRVTLRCSPRSGDLSVYWYQQSLDQGLQFLIQYYNGEERAKGNILERFSAQQFPDLHSELNLSSLELGDSALYFCASSLLGRAGDGETQYFGPGTRLLVL.

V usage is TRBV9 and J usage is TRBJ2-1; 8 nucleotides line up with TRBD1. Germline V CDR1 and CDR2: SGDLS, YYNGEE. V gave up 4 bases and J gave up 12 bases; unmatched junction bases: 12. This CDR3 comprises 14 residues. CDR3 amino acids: CASSFRDRTLGQFF. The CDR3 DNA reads TGTGCCAGCAGCTTCCGGGACAGGACGCTAGGGCAGTTCTTC.

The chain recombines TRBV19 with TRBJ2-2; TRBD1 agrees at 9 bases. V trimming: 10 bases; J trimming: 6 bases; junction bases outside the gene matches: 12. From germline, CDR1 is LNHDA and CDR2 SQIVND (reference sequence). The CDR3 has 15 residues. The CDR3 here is CATLLTGTGSGELFF. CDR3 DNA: TGTGCCACCCTATTGACCGGGACAGGGTCCGGGGAGCTGTTTTTT. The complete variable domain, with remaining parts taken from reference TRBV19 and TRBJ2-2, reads DGGITQSPKYLFRKEGQNVTLSCEQNLNHDAMYWYRQDPGQGLRLIYYSQIVNDFQKGDIAEGYSVSREKKESFPLTVTSAQKNPTAFYLCATLLTGTGSGELFFGEGSRLTVL.

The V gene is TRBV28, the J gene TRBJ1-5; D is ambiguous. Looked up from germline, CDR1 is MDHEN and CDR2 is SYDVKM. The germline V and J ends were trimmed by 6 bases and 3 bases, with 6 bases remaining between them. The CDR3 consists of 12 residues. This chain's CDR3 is CASRPSNQPQHF. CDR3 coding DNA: TGTGCCAGCAGACCTTCCAATCAGCCCCAGCATTTT.

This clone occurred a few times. In DNA form, the CDR3 reads TGTGCCAGCCGCCCTTCCGGGACAGGCGCCTCCTACGAGCAGTACTTC. This codes for CASRPSGTGASYEQYF. The chain carries TRBV27 and TRBJ2-7, with TRBD1 matching 8 bases. The germline gives CDR1 MNHEY, CDR2 SMNVEV (reference sequence). The length of the CDR3 is 16 residues. V trimming: 8 bases; J trimming: 0 bases; junction bases outside the gene matches: 12.

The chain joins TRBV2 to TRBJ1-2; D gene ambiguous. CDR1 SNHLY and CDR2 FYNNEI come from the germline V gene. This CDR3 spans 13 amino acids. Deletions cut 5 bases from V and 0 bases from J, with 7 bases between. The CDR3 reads CASSRTANYGYTF. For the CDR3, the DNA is TGTGCCAGCAGTAGAACTGCTAACTATGGCTACACCTTC.

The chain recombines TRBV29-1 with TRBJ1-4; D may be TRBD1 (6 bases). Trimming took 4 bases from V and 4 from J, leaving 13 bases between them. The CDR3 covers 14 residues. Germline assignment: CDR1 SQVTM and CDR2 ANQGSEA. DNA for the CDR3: TGCAGCGTTGGGCCGGGACACAGTAATGAAAAACTGTTTTTT. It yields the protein CSVGPGHSNEKLFF. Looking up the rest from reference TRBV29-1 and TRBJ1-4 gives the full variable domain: SAVISQKPSRDICQRGTSLTIQCQVDSQVTMMFWYRQQPGQSLTLIATANQGSEATYESGFVIDKFPISRPNLTFSTLTVSNMSPEDSSIYLCSVGPGHSNEKLFFGSGTQLSVL.

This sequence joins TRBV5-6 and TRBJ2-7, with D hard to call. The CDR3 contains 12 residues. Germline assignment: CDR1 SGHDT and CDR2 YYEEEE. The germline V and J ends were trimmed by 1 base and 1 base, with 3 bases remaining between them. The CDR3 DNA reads TGTGCCAGCAGCTTGCAATCCTACGAGCAGTACTTC. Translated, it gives CASSLQSYEQYF.

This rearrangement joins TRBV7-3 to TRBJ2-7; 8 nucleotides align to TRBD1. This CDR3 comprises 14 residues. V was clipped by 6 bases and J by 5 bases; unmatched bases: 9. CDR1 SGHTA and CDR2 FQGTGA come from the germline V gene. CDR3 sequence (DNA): TGTGCCAGCAGGAGGGGACAGGAAGGAGACGAGCAGTACTTC. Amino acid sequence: CASRRGQEGDEQYF. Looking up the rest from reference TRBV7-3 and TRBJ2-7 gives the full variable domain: GAGVSQTPSNKVTEKGKYVELRCDPISGHTALYWYRQSLGQGPEFLIYFQGTGAADDSGLPNDRFFAVRPEGSVSTLKIQRTERGDSAVYLCASRRGQEGDEQYFGPGTRLTVT.

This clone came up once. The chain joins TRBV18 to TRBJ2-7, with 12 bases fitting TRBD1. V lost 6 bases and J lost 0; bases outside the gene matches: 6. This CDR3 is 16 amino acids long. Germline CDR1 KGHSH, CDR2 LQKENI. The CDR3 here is CASSWDRGLPSYEQYF. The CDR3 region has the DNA TGTGCCAGCTCTTGGGACAGGGGGCTCCCCTCCTACGAGCAGTACTTC.

CDR3 region: CASSQAPGGVNEQFF. The CDR3 coding sequence is TGTGCCAGCAGCCAAGCGCCGGGCGGGGTCAATGAGCAGTTCTTC. The chain is built from TRBV7-2 and TRBJ2-1, with a possible D match to TRBD2 (6 bases). Germline V lookup: CDR1 SGHTA, CDR2 FQGNSA. The CDR3 contains 15 residues. V was clipped by 5 bases and J by 6 bases, with 17 bases between them. The full variable domain, its missing parts supplied by reference TRBV7-2 and TRBJ2-1, is GAGVSQSPSNKVTEKGKDVELRCDPISGHTALYWYRQSLGQGLEFLIYFQGNSAPDKSGLPSDRFSAERTGGSVSTLTIQRTQQEDSAVYLCASSQAPGGVNEQFFGPGTRLTVL.

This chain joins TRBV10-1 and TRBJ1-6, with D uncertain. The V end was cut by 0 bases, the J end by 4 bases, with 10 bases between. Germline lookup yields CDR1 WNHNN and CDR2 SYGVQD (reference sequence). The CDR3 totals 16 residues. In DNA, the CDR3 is TGCGCCAGCAGTGAGTCGAACGTGTCTTATAATTCACCCCTCCACTTT. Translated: CASSESNVSYNSPLHF.

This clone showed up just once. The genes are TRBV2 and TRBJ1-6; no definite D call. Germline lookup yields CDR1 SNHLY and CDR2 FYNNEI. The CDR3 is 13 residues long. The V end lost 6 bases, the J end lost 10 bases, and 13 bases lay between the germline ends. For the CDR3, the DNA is TGTGCCAGCAGATATAACTGGGAGTCACCCCTCCACTTT. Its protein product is CASRYNWESPLHF.

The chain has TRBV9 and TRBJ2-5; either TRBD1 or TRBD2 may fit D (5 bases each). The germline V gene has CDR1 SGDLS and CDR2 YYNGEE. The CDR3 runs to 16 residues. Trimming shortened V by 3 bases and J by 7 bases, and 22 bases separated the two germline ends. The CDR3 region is CASSERVGPQRGTQYF. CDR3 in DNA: TGTGCCAGCAGCGAGAGGGTGGGACCGCAACGGGGGACCCAGTACTTC.

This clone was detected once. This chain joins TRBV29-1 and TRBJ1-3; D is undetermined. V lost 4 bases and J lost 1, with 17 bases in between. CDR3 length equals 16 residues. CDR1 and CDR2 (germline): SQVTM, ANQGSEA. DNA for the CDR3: TGCAGCGTTGGGTCGGATTACAGTATGTCTGGAAACACCATATATTTT. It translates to CSVGSDYSMSGNTIYF.

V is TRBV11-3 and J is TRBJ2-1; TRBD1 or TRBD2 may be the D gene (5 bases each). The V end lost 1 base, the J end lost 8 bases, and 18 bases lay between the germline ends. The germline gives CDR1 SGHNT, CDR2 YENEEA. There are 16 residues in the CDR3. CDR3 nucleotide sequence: TGTGCCAGCAGCTTAGGAGGGGTGGGGATTAAGGATGAGCAGTTCTTC. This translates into CASSLGGVGIKDEQFF.

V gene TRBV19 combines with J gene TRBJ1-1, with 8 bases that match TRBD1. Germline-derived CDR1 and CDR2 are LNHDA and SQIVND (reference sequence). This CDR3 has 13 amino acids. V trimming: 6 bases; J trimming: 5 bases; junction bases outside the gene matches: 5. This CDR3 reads CASRGQGGTEAFF. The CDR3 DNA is TGTGCCAGTAGAGGACAGGGAGGGACTGAAGCTTTCTTT. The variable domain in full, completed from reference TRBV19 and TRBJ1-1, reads DGGITQSPKYLFRKEGQNVTLSCEQNLNHDAMYWYRQDPGQGLRLIYYSQIVNDFQKGDIAEGYSVSREKKESFPLTVTSAQKNPTAFYLCASRGQGGTEAFFGQGTRLTVV.

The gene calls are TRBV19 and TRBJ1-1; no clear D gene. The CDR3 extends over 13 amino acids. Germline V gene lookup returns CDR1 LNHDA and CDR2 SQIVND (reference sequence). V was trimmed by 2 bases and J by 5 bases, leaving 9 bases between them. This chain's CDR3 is CASSISPLTEAFF. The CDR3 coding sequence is TGTGCCAGTAGTATAAGCCCCTTGACTGAAGCTTTCTTT.

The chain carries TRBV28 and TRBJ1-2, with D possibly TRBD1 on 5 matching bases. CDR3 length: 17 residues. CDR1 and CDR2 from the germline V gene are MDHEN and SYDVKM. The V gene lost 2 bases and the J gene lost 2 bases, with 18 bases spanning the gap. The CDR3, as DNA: TGTGCCAGCAGTTTAGGGGCCCGAAGGGGAGGAAACTATGGCTACACCTTC. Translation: CASSLGARRGGNYGYTF.

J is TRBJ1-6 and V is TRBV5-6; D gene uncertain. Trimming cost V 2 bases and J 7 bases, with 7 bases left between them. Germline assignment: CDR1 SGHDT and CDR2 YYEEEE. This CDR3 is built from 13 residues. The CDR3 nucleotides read TGTGCCAGCAGCTTACTAGAGAATTCACCCCTCCACTTT. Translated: CASSLLENSPLHF.

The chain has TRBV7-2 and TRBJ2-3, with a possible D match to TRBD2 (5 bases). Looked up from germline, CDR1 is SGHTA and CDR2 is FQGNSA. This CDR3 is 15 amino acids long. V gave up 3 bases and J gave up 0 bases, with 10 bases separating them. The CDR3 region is CASSFIRTSTDTQYF. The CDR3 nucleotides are TGTGCCAGCAGCTTCATTCGGACTAGCACAGATACGCAGTATTTT.